The sequence of this T cell receptor beta chain was determined in a study of T-cell memory formation after mild COVID-19. TCRdb used MiXCR to reprocess the 5' RACE reads, holding one entry per CDR3 protein. This sample has around 450,000 distinct CDR3 sequences, with approximately 20% found just once. The germline gives CDR1 ENHRY, CDR2 SYGVKD. The V end lost 6 bases, the J end lost 5 bases, and 14 bases lay between the germline ends. The CDR3 length is 13 residues. The J gene is TRBJ2-7, the V gene TRBV10-3, with D possibly being TRBD1 (8 bases). The TCR originated in an adult woman who had mild COVID-19 (a few samples of this study predate the infection). Cell type and time point are not known. Sequencing input: PBMCs or a T cell subset sorted from them (not recorded which). In nucleotides, the CDR3 is TGTGCCATCAGGAAACAGGGGGGGGACGAGCAGTACTTC. Translated, it gives CAIRKQGGDEQYF.